These 27 T cell receptor beta chains were all obtained from the same sample, sequenced in a study of blood T cell repertoires in COVID-19. TCRdb's table, derived via immunoSEQ multiplex PCR, lists solely in-frame clones and lacks some. The sample contains around 200,000 clones, more than 80% of which appear only once. Sequencing was carried out using peripheral blood. These receptors were collected from a human donor in a cohort sampled during active COVID-19.

This chain uses TRBV6-5 with TRBJ2-1; 10 nucleotides agree with TRBD2. The V and J ends lost 6 bases and 2 bases, in that order; junction bases with no gene match: 4. This CDR3 has 15 amino acids. Looked up from germline, CDR1 is MNHEY and CDR2 is SVGAGI. Written as DNA, the CDR3 is TGTGCCAGCAGAGACCTAGCGGGGGCCTACAATGAGCAGTTCTTC. It yields the protein CASRDLAGAYNEQFF.

The chain couples TRBV7-9 to TRBJ2-1; tentatively, D is TRBD2 (7 bases). The CDR3 contains 15 residues. Per the germline V gene, CDR1 is SEHNR and CDR2 is FQNEAQ (reference sequence). V lost 6 bases to trimming and J lost 0 bases, with 12 bases between them. The DNA of the CDR3 is TGTGCCAGCAGTGAGGGGGGGAGCTCCTACAATGAGCAGTTCTTC. Encoded protein: CASSEGGSSYNEQFF.

This clone was counted a few times. The V call is TRBV11-3, the J call TRBJ2-1; 10 bases match TRBD1. J gave up 5 bases and V 5 bases, and 9 bases lay outside the gene matches. This CDR3 spans 16 amino acids. The germline gives CDR1 SGHNT, CDR2 YENEEA. CDR3 region: CASSLTPGTGDNEQFF. The CDR3 DNA is TGTGCCAGCAGCCTTACCCCCGGGACAGGGGACAATGAGCAGTTCTTC.

The chain uses TRBV3-1 (or the pseudogene TRBV3-2) and TRBJ1-2; D is perhaps TRBD1 (6 bases). V was cut by 1 base and J by 8 bases, with 14 bases left in between. This CDR3 contains 14 residues. Germline lookup yields CDR1 LGHDT and CDR2 YNNKEL (reference sequence). CDR3 region: CASSQGIGTQGYTF. CDR3 nucleotide sequence: TGTGCCAGCAGCCAAGGGATAGGGACACAAGGCTACACCTTC.

V gene TRBV5-5 combines with J gene TRBJ2-7; possible D gene TRBD1, 6 bases. V was shortened by 0 bases and J by 2 bases, with 15 bases between the two germline ends. The CDR3 spans 16 residues. Germline V gives CDR1 SGHKS, CDR2 YYEKEE (reference sequence). The CDR3 sequence is CASSLGLGQFTYEQYF. The CDR3 nucleotides are TGTGCCAGCAGCTTGGGTCTTGGACAGTTCACCTACGAGCAGTACTTC. Full variable domain (missing parts from reference TRBV5-5 and TRBJ2-7): DAGVTQSPTHLIKTRGQQVTLRCSPISGHKSVSWYQQVLGQGPQFIFQYYEKEERGRGNFPDRFSARQFPNYSSELNVNALLLGDSALYLCASSLGLGQFTYEQYFGPGTRLTVT.

The chain combines TRBV6-4 with TRBJ2-7; D gene ambiguous. The CDR3 covers 14 residues. Per the germline V gene, CDR1 is MRHNA and CDR2 is SNTAGT. Trimming shortened V by 6 bases and J by 2 bases, and 14 bases separated the two germline ends. CDR3 in DNA: TGTGCCAGCAGAATACTGAACACAGCCTACGAGCAGTACTTC. Protein product: CASRILNTAYEQYF.

The V and J genes are TRBV30 and TRBJ2-7, with D tentatively TRBD1 (6 bases). The V end was cut by 3 bases, the J end by 2 bases, with 11 bases between. Germline V lookup: CDR1 GTSNPN, CDR2 SVGIG (reference sequence). The CDR3 consists of 13 residues. Written as DNA, the CDR3 is TGTGCCTGGAGCCCCGGACAGACCTACGAGCAGTACTTC. Translating gives CAWSPGQTYEQYF.

The rearrangement joins TRBV5-1 to TRBJ1-1; 7 bases line up with TRBD1. V trimming: 4 bases; J trimming: 3 bases; junction bases outside the gene matches: 6. The CDR3 runs 14 residues. The germline CDR1 and CDR2 sequences are SGHRS and YFSETQ. In DNA, the CDR3 is TGCGCCAGCAGCGTGACAGGGCGCGACACTGAAGCTTTCTTT. Its translation is CASSVTGRDTEAFF.

This chain uses TRBV15 with TRBJ1-2; 7 nucleotides align to TRBD1. CDR3 length equals 14 residues. The junction had 7 bases not matched to a gene; V was cut back by 5 bases and J by 4 bases. Germline-derived CDR1 and CDR2 are LNHNV and YYDKDF (reference sequence). The CDR3 loop is CATSVRTGSYGYTF. DNA of the CDR3: TGTGCCACCAGCGTAAGGACAGGATCCTATGGCTACACCTTC.

This clone has only a few counts. The V call is TRBV15, the J call TRBJ1-1; tentative D call: TRBD1 (5 bases). Trimming cost V 5 bases and J 0 bases, with 16 bases left between them. The CDR3 is 16 residues long. Germline lookup yields CDR1 LNHNV and CDR2 YYDKDF (reference sequence). CDR3 bases: TGTGCCACCAGCCGAGGGGCGCAACATATGAACACTGAAGCTTTCTTT. Translated: CATSRGAQHMNTEAFF.

J is TRBJ2-2 and V is TRBV3-1 (or the pseudogene TRBV3-2); D unclear. The CDR3 extends over 14 amino acids. From germline, CDR1 is LGHDT and CDR2 YNNKEL (reference sequence). Trimming left V 1 base short and J 1 base short, with 4 bases between. This chain's CDR3 is CASSQGLNTGELFF. The CDR3 DNA follows: TGTGCCAGCAGCCAAGGGCTGAACACCGGGGAGCTGTTTTTT.

The chain couples TRBV30 to TRBJ2-6, with TRBD1 as a possible D gene (5 bases). Looked up from germline, CDR1 is GTSNPN and CDR2 is SVGIG (reference sequence). The V end was cut by 2 bases, the J end by 2 bases, with 22 bases between. CDR3 size: 19 residues. The CDR3 protein is CAWSQRWTILRAGANVLTF. Written as DNA, the CDR3 is TGTGCCTGGAGTCAGCGATGGACCATACTCAGGGCTGGGGCCAACGTCCTGACTTTC.

The rearrangement joins TRBV9 to TRBJ1-2; 8 nucleotides match TRBD1. This CDR3 comprises 15 residues. Germline trimming cut 0 bases from V and 2 bases from J; bases unmatched to any gene: 3. In germline, CDR1 is SGDLS, CDR2 YYNGEE. This chain's CDR3 is CASSVATGGNYGYTF. The CDR3 region has the DNA TGTGCCAGCAGCGTAGCCACAGGGGGAAACTATGGCTACACCTTC.

Here the CDR3 reads CASSAQTGAGETQYF. Here the CDR3 DNA reads TGTGCCAGCAGCGCCCAGACAGGGGCGGGGGAGACCCAGTACTTC. This sequence joins TRBV7-3 and TRBJ2-5; 8 bases are shared with TRBD1. V shed 5 bases, J shed 5 bases, and the junction held 10 bases outside the gene matches. Germline V gene sequence: CDR1 SGHTA, CDR2 FQGTGA. The CDR3 sequence is 15 residues long.

The chain recombines TRBV6-6 with TRBJ1-1; perhaps TRBD1 as D (5 bases). CDR1 and CDR2 from the germline V gene are MNHNY and SVGAGI (reference sequence). The V gene lost 0 bases and the J gene lost 10 bases, with 12 bases spanning the gap. The CDR3 totals 13 residues. CDR3 loop: CASSYSKTRGAFF. As DNA, the CDR3 is TGTGCCAGCAGTTACTCGAAGACAAGGGGAGCTTTCTTT.

This chain links TRBV3-1 (or the pseudogene TRBV3-2) with TRBJ1-3, with 7 bases identical to TRBD1. CDR1 is LGHDT and CDR2 is YNNKEL in the germline V gene (reference sequence). V lost 2 bases, J lost 0 bases, and 7 bases stayed unmatched. This CDR3 is 17 amino acids long. The CDR3 is CASSQTTGILSGNTIYF. The CDR3 DNA is TGTGCCAGCAGCCAAACGACAGGGATCCTCTCTGGAAACACCATATATTTT.

The chain is built from TRBV3-1 (or the pseudogene TRBV3-2) and TRBJ2-2; 8 nucleotides agree with TRBD1. The germline V gene encodes CDR1 LGHDT and CDR2 YNNKEL (reference sequence). Trimming cost V 4 bases and J 1 base; bases outside gene matches: 8. The CDR3 is 17 residues long. CDR3 region: CASSPGGRRLNTGELFF. The CDR3 DNA is TGTGCCAGCAGCCCAGGGGGCAGGCGGCTGAACACCGGGGAGCTGTTTTTT.

V usage is TRBV19 and J usage is TRBJ1-2, with 9 positions matching TRBD1. The germline gives CDR1 LNHDA, CDR2 SQIVND (reference sequence). This CDR3 is 13 amino acids long. V lost 5 bases to trimming and J lost 4 bases; unmatched junction nucleotides: 2. The CDR3 here is CASSWDRAYGYTF. Written as DNA, the CDR3 is TGTGCCAGTAGTTGGGACAGGGCCTATGGCTACACCTTC.

The V gene is TRBV3-1 (or the pseudogene TRBV3-2), the J gene TRBJ2-7; 8 nucleotides align to TRBD1. Per germline, CDR1 LGHDT and CDR2 YNNKEL (reference sequence). The CDR3 sequence is 14 residues long. V shed 0 bases, J shed 5 bases, and the junction held 3 bases outside the gene matches. Here the CDR3 reads CASSQEPGGNEQYF. CDR3 bases: TGTGCCAGCAGCCAAGAACCAGGGGGCAACGAGCAGTACTTC.

The chain joins TRBV5-4 to TRBJ1-1, with 7 bases aligning to TRBD1. Germline CDR1 and CDR2: SGHNT and YYREEE (reference sequence). The CDR3 runs to 14 residues. V was clipped by 4 bases and J by 1 base; unmatched bases: 4. The CDR3 loop is CASSLGQANTEAFF. The CDR3 bases are TGTGCCAGCAGCCTTGGACAGGCGAACACTGAAGCTTTCTTT.

This clone was detected once. The chain links TRBV5-4 to TRBJ2-3, with 7 nucleotides matching TRBD2. J lost 0 bases, V lost 2 bases, and 6 bases had no gene match. This CDR3 spans 16 amino acids. Germline-derived CDR1 and CDR2 are SGHNT and YYREEE (reference sequence). For the CDR3, the DNA is TGTGCCAGCAGCTTTGATGGGGGGGTGAGCACAGATACGCAGTATTTT. Amino acids: CASSFDGGVSTDTQYF.

V and J are TRBV7-9 and TRBJ2-7; D not certain. The germline V gene encodes CDR1 SEHNR and CDR2 FQNEAQ (reference sequence). Trimming removed 0 bases from V and 2 bases from J, with 14 bases in between. The CDR3 totals 16 residues. In DNA form, the CDR3 reads TGTGCCAGCAGCTTAGCGTCCCAGGAATGGGCCTACGAGCAGTACTTC. Amino acid sequence: CASSLASQEWAYEQYF.

The chain uses TRBV2 and TRBJ1-2, with D maybe TRBD1 (6 bases). Germline loops: CDR1 SNHLY, CDR2 FYNNEI. The CDR3 runs to 13 residues. The germline V and J ends were trimmed by 6 bases and 7 bases, with 15 bases remaining between them. The chain's CDR3 is CASRGDTEGGYTF. DNA for the CDR3: TGTGCCAGCAGAGGGGACACGGAAGGTGGCTACACCTTC. Drawing the rest from reference TRBV2 and TRBJ1-2, the complete variable domain is EPEVTQTPSHQVTQMGQEVILRCVPISNHLYFYWYRQILGQKVEFLVSFYNNEISEKSEIFDDQFSVERPDGSNFTLKIRSTKLEDSAMYFCASRGDTEGGYTFGSGTRLTVV.

This clone was detected only once. The V call is TRBV24-1, the J call TRBJ2-7; TRBD1 matches 9 bases. The CDR3 is 14 residues long. The J segment lost 5 bases and the V segment lost 3 bases, leaving 4 bases of the junction unmatched. In germline, CDR1 is KGHDR, CDR2 SFDVKD. The CDR3 region has the DNA TGTGCCACCAGTGATCAGGGACAGGGTAACGAGCAGTACTTC. Protein product: CATSDQGQGNEQYF.

V and J are TRBV19 and TRBJ2-5; 12 bases line up with TRBD2. V lost 8 bases, J lost 5 bases, and 9 bases stayed unmatched. There are 15 residues in the CDR3. Per the germline V gene, CDR1 is LNHDA and CDR2 is SQIVND (reference sequence). CDR3 sequence: CASRSSGGARETQYF. The CDR3 DNA reads as TGTGCCAGTCGGTCTAGCGGGGGGGCCCGCGAGACCCAGTACTTC.

This clone was counted a few times. The chain links TRBV12-3 or TRBV12-4 to TRBJ2-7; D remains ambiguous. Trimming shortened V by 6 bases and J by 1 base, and 7 bases separated the two germline ends. The CDR3 has 12 amino acids. The CDR3, as DNA: TGTGCCAGCAGCCCCGTATCCTACGAGCAGTACTTC. Translation: CASSPVSYEQYF.

The chain combines TRBV19 with TRBJ2-2; 8 bases match TRBD1. The V gene's germline CDR1 is LNHDA and CDR2 SQIVND (reference sequence). CDR3 length: 16 residues. J gave up 1 base and V 3 bases, and 4 bases lay outside the gene matches. The CDR3 bases are TGTGCCAGTAGTATTAGAGGGACAGGGAACACCGGGGAGCTGTTTTTT. This encodes CASSIRGTGNTGELFF.